These 12 T cell receptor beta chains were sequenced from one sample in a study of blood T cell repertoires in COVID-19. The method was immunoSEQ multiplex PCR; TCRdb's version includes in-frame clones alone and lacks a portion of them. The sample contains more than 110,000 clones, 88% of which appear only once. The sample was peripheral blood. The receptors shown here come from a man over 45 with active or convalescent COVID-19.

The chain has TRBV3-1 (or the pseudogene TRBV3-2) and TRBJ2-1; perhaps TRBD1 as D (5 bases). V lost 6 bases and J 6 bases, leaving 18 bases between the germline ends. The CDR3 runs 15 residues. Germline V lookup: CDR1 LGHDT, CDR2 YNNKEL (reference sequence). In DNA, the CDR3 is TGTGCCAGCAGTAGGGAACCAGGGTACCCCAATGAGCAGTTCTTC. Translation: CASSREPGYPNEQFF.

The rearrangement uses TRBV6-6 and TRBJ1-3; 9 positions agree with TRBD1. Germline V gene lookup returns CDR1 MNHNY and CDR2 SVGAGI (reference sequence). Trimming removed 5 bases from V and 0 bases from J; junction bases left unmatched: 8. The CDR3 has 17 amino acids. The chain's CDR3 is CASSPRQGVGSGNTIYF. In DNA form, the CDR3 reads TGTGCCAGCAGTCCAAGACAGGGGGTAGGCTCTGGAAACACCATATATTTT.

The chain has TRBV6-6 and TRBJ2-5; TRBD2 agrees at 7 bases. The CDR3 totals 14 residues. The germline V gene encodes CDR1 MNHNY and CDR2 SVGAGI (reference sequence). Trimming took 4 bases from V and 5 from J; bases not matched to a gene: 7. This CDR3 is CASSWAGAAETQYF. DNA for the CDR3: TGTGCCAGCAGTTGGGCGGGAGCGGCGGAGACCCAGTACTTC.

This clone was observed a few times. This rearrangement joins TRBV6-6 to TRBJ2-2; no clear D. This CDR3 has 16 residues. The germline V and J ends were trimmed by 6 bases and 1 base, with 15 bases remaining between them. CDR1 and CDR2 (germline): MNHNY, SVGAGI (reference sequence). This CDR3 reads CASSPTRFKNTGELFF. Here the CDR3 DNA reads TGTGCCAGCAGCCCCACTCGGTTTAAGAACACCGGGGAGCTGTTTTTT.

The chain recombines TRBV13 with TRBJ1-2; 10 positions match TRBD1. The V segment lost 0 bases and the J segment 6 bases; nucleotides outside the gene matches: 13. The germline V gene encodes CDR1 PRHDT and CDR2 FYEKMQ (reference sequence). The CDR3 is 18 residues long. Here the CDR3 DNA reads TGTGCCAGCAGCTTAGGTTTCGGACAGGGGGGGTTAGGAAATGGCTACACCTTC. Amino acids: CASSLGFGQGGLGNGYTF.

V and J are TRBV28 and TRBJ1-2, with 12 positions matching TRBD1. The CDR3 has 18 amino acids. Germline lookup yields CDR1 MDHEN and CDR2 SYDVKM. J was trimmed by 2 bases and V by 4 bases; bases with no gene match: 11. DNA for the CDR3: TGTGCCAGCAGTTCGACCGGGACAGGGGGCTGGAGGAACTATGGCTACACCTTC. This gives the protein CASSSTGTGGWRNYGYTF.

J is TRBJ1-3 and V is TRBV11-1, with 8 bases aligning to TRBD1. The CDR3 extends over 15 amino acids. V gave up 5 bases and J gave up 4 bases; unmatched junction bases: 7. Per germline, CDR1 SGHAT and CDR2 FQDESV (reference sequence). This CDR3 is CASSATGTGGNTIYF. The CDR3 nucleotides are TGTGCCAGCAGCGCGACCGGGACAGGCGGAAACACCATATATTTT. Based on the CDR3 plus reference TRBV11-1 and TRBJ1-3, the full variable domain is EAEVAQSPRYKITEKSQAVAFWCDPISGHATLYWYRQILGQGPELLVQFQDESVVDDSQLPKDRFSAERLKGVDSTLKIQPAELGDSAMYLCASSATGTGGNTIYFGEGSWLTVV.

CDR3 in DNA: TGTGCCAGCAGCTACGCGCAGGGGAGGGAGCTGTTTTTT. The encoded protein is CASSYAQGRELFF. The chain recombines TRBV27 with TRBJ2-2; TRBD1 might be the D (6 bases). CDR3 length equals 13 residues. V was clipped by 6 bases and J by 9 bases, with 14 bases between them. In germline, CDR1 is MNHEY, CDR2 SMNVEV (reference sequence).

The chain joins TRBV27 to TRBJ2-7; D might be TRBD2 (5 bases). The CDR3 loop spans 14 amino acids. Germline CDR1 MNHEY, CDR2 SMNVEV (reference sequence). The V end lost 9 bases, the J end lost 5 bases, and 20 bases lay between the germline ends. CDR3 sequence reads: CASWPSGMRNEQYF. CDR3 nucleotides: TGTGCCAGTTGGCCGTCCGGGATGAGGAACGAGCAGTACTTC.

This chain connects TRBV13 to TRBJ2-4; the D gene is possibly TRBD1 (5 bases). The CDR3 has 15 residues. V was cut by 5 bases and J by 1 base, with 12 bases left in between. In germline, CDR1 is PRHDT, CDR2 FYEKMQ (reference sequence). The CDR3: CASSAGYAAKNIQYF. The CDR3 DNA reads TGTGCCAGCAGCGCAGGGTACGCCGCCAAAAACATTCAGTACTTC.

This rearrangement joins TRBV5-6 to TRBJ1-1; no clear D. Per the germline V gene, CDR1 is SGHDT and CDR2 is YYEEEE. The CDR3 extends over 15 amino acids. V dropped 6 bases and J dropped 9 bases, with 24 bases sitting between them. Here the CDR3 reads CASTPARNHAGKAFF. CDR3 DNA: TGTGCCAGCACCCCGGCCAGGAACCACGCGGGGAAAGCTTTCTTT.

This chain links TRBV9 with TRBJ1-2; 7 bases map to TRBD1. CDR3 length: 15 amino acids. Germline V gene lookup returns CDR1 SGDLS and CDR2 YYNGEE. The trim removed 0 bases at V and 5 bases at J, leaving 7 bases unmatched. The CDR3 spells CASSVAEGQRYGYTF. Written as DNA, the CDR3 is TGTGCCAGCAGCGTAGCCGAGGGACAGAGATATGGCTACACCTTC.